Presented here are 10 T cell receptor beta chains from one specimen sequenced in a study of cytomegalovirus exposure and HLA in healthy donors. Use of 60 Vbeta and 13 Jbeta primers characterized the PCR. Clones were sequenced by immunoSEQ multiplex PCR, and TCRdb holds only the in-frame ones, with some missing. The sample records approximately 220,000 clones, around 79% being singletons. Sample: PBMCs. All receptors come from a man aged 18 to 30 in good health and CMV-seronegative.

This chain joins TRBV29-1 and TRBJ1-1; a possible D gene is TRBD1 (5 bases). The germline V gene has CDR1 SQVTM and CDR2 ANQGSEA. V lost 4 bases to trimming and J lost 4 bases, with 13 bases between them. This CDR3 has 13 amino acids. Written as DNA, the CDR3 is TGCAGCGTTGGGGGGGGGTCGGTCACTGAAGCTTTCTTT. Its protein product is CSVGGGSVTEAFF. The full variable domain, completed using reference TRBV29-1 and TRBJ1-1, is SAVISQKPSRDICQRGTSLTIQCQVDSQVTMMFWYRQQPGQSLTLIATANQGSEATYESGFVIDKFPISRPNLTFSTLTVSNMSPEDSSIYLCSVGGGSVTEAFFGQGTRLTVV.

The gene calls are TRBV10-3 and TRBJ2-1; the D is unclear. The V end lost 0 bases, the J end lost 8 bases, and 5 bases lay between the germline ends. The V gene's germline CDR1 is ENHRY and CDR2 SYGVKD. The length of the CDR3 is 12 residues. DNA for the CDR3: TGTGCCATCAGTGAGTCCGAGCATGAGCAGTTCTTC. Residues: CAISESEHEQFF.

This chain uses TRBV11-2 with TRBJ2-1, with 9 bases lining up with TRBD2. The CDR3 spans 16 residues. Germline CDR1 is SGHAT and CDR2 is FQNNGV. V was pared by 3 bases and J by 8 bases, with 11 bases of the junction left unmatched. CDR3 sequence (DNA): TGTGCCAGCAGCTTCCGCGGGAGGGCCTTCTTCGATGAGCAGTTCTTC. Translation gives CASSFRGRAFFDEQFF.

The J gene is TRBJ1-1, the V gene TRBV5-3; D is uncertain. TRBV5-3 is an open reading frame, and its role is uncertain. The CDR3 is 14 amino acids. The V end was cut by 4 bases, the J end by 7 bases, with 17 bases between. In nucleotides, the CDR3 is TGTGCCAGAAGCACACGGGCGGTTGGAGGTGAAGCTTTCTTT. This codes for CARSTRAVGGEAFF.

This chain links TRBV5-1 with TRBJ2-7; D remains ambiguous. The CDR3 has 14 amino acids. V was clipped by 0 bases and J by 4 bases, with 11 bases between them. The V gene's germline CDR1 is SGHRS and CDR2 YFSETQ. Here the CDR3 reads CASSLATGEYEQYF. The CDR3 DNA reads TGCGCCAGCAGCTTGGCCACGGGTGAATACGAGCAGTACTTC.

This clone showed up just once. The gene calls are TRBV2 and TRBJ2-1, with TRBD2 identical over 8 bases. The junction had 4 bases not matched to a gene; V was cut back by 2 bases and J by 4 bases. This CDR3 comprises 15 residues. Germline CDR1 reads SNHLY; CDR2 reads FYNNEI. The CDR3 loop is CASSERVAGYNEQFF. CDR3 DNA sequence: TGTGCCAGCAGTGAAAGGGTAGCGGGGTACAATGAGCAGTTCTTC. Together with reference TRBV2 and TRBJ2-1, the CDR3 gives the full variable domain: EPEVTQTPSHQVTQMGQEVILRCVPISNHLYFYWYRQILGQKVEFLVSFYNNEISEKSEIFDDQFSVERPDGSNFTLKIRSTKLEDSAMYFCASSERVAGYNEQFFGPGTRLTVL.

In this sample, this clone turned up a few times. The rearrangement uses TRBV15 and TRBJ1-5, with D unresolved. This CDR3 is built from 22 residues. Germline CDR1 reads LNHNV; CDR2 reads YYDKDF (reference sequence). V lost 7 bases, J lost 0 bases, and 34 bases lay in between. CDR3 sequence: CATKRAALRGSHLVYSNQPQHF. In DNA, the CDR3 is TGTGCCACCAAACGTGCCGCCCTCCGCGGGTCCCACCTAGTTTATAGCAATCAGCCCCAGCATTTT. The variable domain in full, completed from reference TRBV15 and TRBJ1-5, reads DAMVIQNPRYQVTQFGKPVTLSCSQTLNHNVMYWYQQKSSQAPKLLFHYYDKDFNNEADTPDNFQSRRPNTSFCFLDIRSPGLGDTAMYLCATKRAALRGSHLVYSNQPQHFGDGTRLSIL.

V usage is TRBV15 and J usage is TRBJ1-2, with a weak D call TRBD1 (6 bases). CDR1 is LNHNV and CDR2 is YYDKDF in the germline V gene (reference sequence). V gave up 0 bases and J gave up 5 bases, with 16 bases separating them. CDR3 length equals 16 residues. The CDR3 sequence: CATSRDRVGAMYGYTF. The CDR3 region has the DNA TGTGCCACCAGCAGAGATCGGGTGGGGGCTATGTATGGCTACACCTTC.

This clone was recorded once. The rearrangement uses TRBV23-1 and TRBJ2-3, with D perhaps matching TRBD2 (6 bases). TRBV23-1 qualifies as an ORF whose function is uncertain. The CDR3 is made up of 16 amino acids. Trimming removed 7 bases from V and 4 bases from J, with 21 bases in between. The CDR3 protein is CASMSLRGGGPDTQYF. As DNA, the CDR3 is TGCGCCAGCATGAGCCTTCGTGGCGGAGGGCCAGATACGCAGTATTTT.

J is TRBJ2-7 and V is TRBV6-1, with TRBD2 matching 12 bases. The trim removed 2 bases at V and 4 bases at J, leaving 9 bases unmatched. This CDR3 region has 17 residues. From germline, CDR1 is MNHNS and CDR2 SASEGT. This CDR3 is CASSEYLPGLAGYEQYF. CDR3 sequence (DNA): TGTGCCAGCAGTGAATATCTCCCGGGACTAGCGGGTTACGAGCAGTACTTC.